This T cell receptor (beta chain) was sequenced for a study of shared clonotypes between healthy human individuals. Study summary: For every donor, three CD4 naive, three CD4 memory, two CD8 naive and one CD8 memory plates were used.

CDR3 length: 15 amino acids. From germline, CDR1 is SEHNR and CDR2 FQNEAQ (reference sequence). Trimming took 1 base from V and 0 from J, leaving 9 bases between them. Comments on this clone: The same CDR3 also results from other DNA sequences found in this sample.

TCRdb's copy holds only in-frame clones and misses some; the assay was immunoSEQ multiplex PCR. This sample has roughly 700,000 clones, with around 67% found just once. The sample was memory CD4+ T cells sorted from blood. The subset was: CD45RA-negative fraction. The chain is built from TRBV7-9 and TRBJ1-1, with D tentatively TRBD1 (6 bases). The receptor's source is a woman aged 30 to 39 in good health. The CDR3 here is CASSLGQDLNTEAFF. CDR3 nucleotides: TGTGCCAGCAGCTTAGGACAGGACCTGAACACTGAAGCTTTCTTT.